This TCR beta chain was sequenced in a study of response to subunit inactivated influenza vaccine (dated by TCRdb to about 2018). Looking at the study overall: Deep quantitative T cell receptor repertoire profiling was used in the study to track responses to a trivalent subunit inactivated influenza vaccine. Paper-wide results and their limitations: It was suggested by the authors that each seasonal influenza vaccination may recruit only a limited number of new T cells.

Deletion took 5 bases off V and 0 bases off J, with a span of 10 bases between the germline ends. The CDR3, cysteine through phenylalanine, is 15 amino acids long. The only DNA kept is the CDR3, 45 bases in frame from the first base. A remark on this clonotype: Its specific antigen is unknown. Per-base qualities were not stored, and no clone one base away is much larger.

Preparation of the library involved RT-PCR. The run used an Illumina HiSeq 2500. TCRdb reanalyzed the raw reads on its own, using fastp at Q25 for trimming and MiXCR for clone calling, and kept in-frame beta chains. Merged by CDR3 protein, the rows form single entries marked with the most common genes and DNA. Within this sample are 290,000 or so distinct CDR3 sequences, with roughly 20% of them counted one time only. The ten largest make up under 13% of the sample. The chain couples TRBV12-3 or TRBV12-4 to TRBJ2-2; a tentative D call is TRBD2 (6 bases match). The specimen comprised PBMCs from blood, sampled approximately 20 months after vaccination. The clonotype originates from a man aged 50 to 69 who received an inactivated influenza vaccine. Donor details come from another sample of the same person, matched by shared clones. The encoded CDR3 is CASSPLATNTGELFF. The DNA sequence follows: TGTGCCAGCAGTCCCCTAGCGACGAACACCGGGGAGCTGTTTTTT.